Each of the 16 T cell receptor beta chains below was sequenced from the same sample in a study of blood T cells in healthy people across ages. A sample-barcoded 5' primer and a J-beta primer mix were used in a second PCR of about 7 to 12 cycles. One entry per CDR3 protein, called by TCRdb with MiXCR from the 5' RACE reads. Of about 1.1 million distinct CDR3 sequences in the sample, more than 30% were seen once. The sample taken for sequencing was blood. The receptors derive from a man aged 18 to 30 in good health.

V gene TRBV9 combines with J gene TRBJ1-5; D ambiguous. Germline values: CDR1 SGDLS, CDR2 YYNGEE. The CDR3 extends over 14 amino acids. The ends were cut back, 0 bases at V and 7 bases at J, with 11 bases in the middle. The CDR3 loop is CASSVGWEWQPQHF. CDR3 nucleotide sequence: TGTGCCAGCAGCGTAGGATGGGAGTGGCAGCCCCAGCATTTT.

The chain recombines TRBV12-3 or TRBV12-4 with TRBJ1-1; D unresolved. The V end was cut by 6 bases, the J end by 5 bases, with 13 bases between. CDR3 length equals 13 residues. CDR3 DNA sequence: TGTGCCAGCAGGCCGGGCATGGGTACTGAAGCTTTCTTT. Its protein product is CASRPGMGTEAFF.

This clonotype was seen more than once but under ten times. V usage is TRBV5-1 and J usage is TRBJ1-4; 9 bases match TRBD1. Looked up from germline, CDR1 is SGHRS and CDR2 is YFSETQ. The CDR3 spans 17 residues. After removal of 4 bases from V and 0 bases from J, the junction contained 7 bases not matched to a gene. The CDR3 is CASSHRDRATTNEKLFF. The DNA for the CDR3 is TGCGCCAGCAGCCACCGGGACAGGGCTACAACTAATGAAAAACTGTTTTTT.

The chain couples TRBV20-1 to TRBJ1-1; tentatively, D is TRBD1 (6 bases). The CDR3 runs 14 residues. Between the trimmed V and J ends, which lost 7 bases and 2 bases, there was a span of 17 bases. Per the germline V gene, CDR1 is DFQATT and CDR2 is SNEGSKA (reference sequence). Written as DNA, the CDR3 is TGCAGTGTGGTCACAGGGCTTCTTAACACTGAAGCTTTCTTT. This encodes CSVVTGLLNTEAFF.

The chain couples TRBV6-5 to TRBJ1-2; unclear D gene. Trimming removed 2 bases at V and 1 base at J, with 11 bases between. Looked up from germline, CDR1 is MNHEY and CDR2 is SVGAGI. This CDR3 has 15 amino acids. The DNA of the CDR3 is TGTGCCAGCAGTTACGTCCAGGAGAGTAACTATGGCTACACCTTC. Its translation is CASSYVQESNYGYTF.

Concerning this clonotype: This may stem from a read error, because a much larger clone lies one nucleotide away. The chain recombines TRBV6-2 or TRBV6-3 with TRBJ1-1, with no clear D. The CDR3 is made up of 13 amino acids. Trimming removed 5 bases from V and 2 bases from J, with 9 bases in between. Germline V gene lookup returns CDR1 MNHEY and CDR2 SVGEGT. CDR3 loop: CASSPETNTEAFF. For the CDR3, the DNA is TGTGCCAGCAGTCCCGAGACCAACACTGAAGCTTTCTTT.

The chain couples TRBV27 to TRBJ2-3; D remains ambiguous. V shed 5 bases and J shed 2 bases, with 11 bases lying between them. CDR1 is MNHEY and CDR2 is SMNVEV in the germline V gene (reference sequence). The CDR3 is made up of 14 amino acids. Here the CDR3 reads CASSRWGPTDTQYF. The CDR3 DNA sequence: TGTGCCAGCAGTCGGTGGGGTCCCACAGATACGCAGTATTTT.

The V gene is TRBV5-6, the J gene TRBJ1-1; D uncertain. The CDR3 contains 13 residues. Germline CDR1 is SGHDT and CDR2 is YYEEEE. V was shortened by 1 base and J by 7 bases, with 11 bases between the two germline ends. The chain's CDR3 is CASSLWQTHEAFF. The CDR3 DNA sequence: TGTGCCAGCAGCTTGTGGCAGACCCATGAAGCTTTCTTT.

The chain is built from TRBV19 and TRBJ1-4; D perhaps matches TRBD1 (5 bases). Trimming left V 10 bases short and J 3 bases short, with 15 bases between. The CDR3 contains 14 residues. CDR1 is LNHDA and CDR2 is SQIVND in the germline V gene (reference sequence). CDR3 nucleotides: TGTGCCACCGCCGGGGGGGGAGCTAATGAAAAACTGTTTTTT. Translated, it gives CATAGGGANEKLFF. Full variable domain (outside the CDR3, taken from reference TRBV19 and TRBJ1-4): DGGITQSPKYLFRKEGQNVTLSCEQNLNHDAMYWYRQDPGQGLRLIYYSQIVNDFQKGDIAEGYSVSREKKESFPLTVTSAQKNPTAFYLCATAGGGANEKLFFGSGTQLSVL.

Regarding this clonotype: The junction departs from the called germline gene at one end, perhaps through a read error. The genes are TRBV18 and TRBJ1-1, with a tentative D call TRBD1 (6 bases). This CDR3 spans 14 amino acids. The V gene's germline CDR1 is KGHSH and CDR2 LQKENI. The CDR3 DNA is TGTGCCAGCTCACCTATTCACAGGGACACTGAAGCTTCCTTT. Its translation is CASSPIHRDTEASF.

The J gene is TRBJ2-3, the V gene TRBV6-2 or TRBV6-3; unclear D gene. There are 14 residues in the CDR3. The germline V and J ends were trimmed by 5 bases and 3 bases, with 12 bases remaining between them. The germline V gene has CDR1 MNHEY and CDR2 SVGEGT. The CDR3 nucleotides read TGTGCCAGCAGTCACCCGGGCCTAACAGATACGCAGTATTTT. Amino acids: CASSHPGLTDTQYF.

This clonotype was detected only a few times. V gene TRBV9 combines with J gene TRBJ2-1; D gene ambiguous. CDR3 length: 14 amino acids. CDR1 and CDR2 (germline): SGDLS, YYNGEE. V gave up 0 bases and J gave up 0 bases, with 4 bases separating them. The CDR3 DNA is TGTGCCAGCAGCGTAGGGTTCTCCTACAATGAGCAGTTCTTC. Translated, it gives CASSVGFSYNEQFF.

This clonotype has only a few counts. This sequence joins TRBV28 and TRBJ1-2; D unclear. V was cut by 7 bases and J by 3 bases, with 12 bases left in between. Germline V gene sequence: CDR1 MDHEN, CDR2 SYDVKM. The CDR3 sequence is 13 residues long. As DNA, the CDR3 is TGTGCCAGCATCACACATGAGGACTATGGCTACACCTTC. As protein: CASITHEDYGYTF.

This rearrangement joins TRBV28 to TRBJ2-2; 7 nucleotides line up with TRBD1. The CDR3 has 15 amino acids. Germline CDR1 reads MDHEN; CDR2 reads SYDVKM. V was clipped by 4 bases and J by 0 bases; unmatched bases: 2. This chain's CDR3 is CASSSGGSNTGELFF. CDR3 bases: TGTGCCAGCAGTTCAGGGGGATCGAACACCGGGGAGCTGTTTTTT.

The DNA for the CDR3 is TGTGCCAGCTCACCTCGGGCCCGTAAATGGTGGGATGAGCAGTTCTTC. It encodes CASSPRARKWWDEQFF. This chain joins TRBV18 and TRBJ2-1; D is uncertain. Germline assignment: CDR1 KGHSH and CDR2 LQKENI. Trimming left V 3 bases short and J 8 bases short, with 20 bases between. The CDR3 consists of 16 residues.

This clonotype turned up a few times. The chain couples TRBV24-1 to TRBJ2-1; the D gene is possibly TRBD1 (5 bases). Germline values: CDR1 KGHDR, CDR2 SFDVKD. The CDR3 is 11 residues long. V lost 6 bases and J 9 bases, leaving 8 bases between the germline ends. The chain's CDR3 is CATSWQGEQFF. CDR3 nucleotide sequence: TGTGCCACCAGTTGGCAGGGTGAGCAGTTCTTC.